These T cell receptor beta chains were read from a single sample in a study of blood T cell repertoires in COVID-19. The table came from immunoSEQ multiplex PCR; TCRdb's copy has only in-frame clones and leaves some out. The data hold about 150,000 clones, with 80% observed a single time. Input material: peripheral blood. The origin of the receptors is a man aged 55 to 70 with acute or convalescent COVID-19. CDR3s include the opening cysteine and the closing phenylalanine or tryptophan. Fields, in order: CDR3 protein, J gene, V gene.

CAWSRGSEQYF	TRBJ2-7	TRBV30
CASTESSGYEQYF	TRBJ2-7	TRBV19
CATGKREANEKLFF	TRBJ1-4	TRBV5-4
CASSYGGLASPLHF	TRBJ1-6	TRBV6-5
CASSARVDHEQYF	TRBJ2-7	TRBV11-3
CASSSTSGGAYEQYF	TRBJ2-7	TRBV7-2
CASSPRLLSSGANVLTF	TRBJ2-6	TRBV7-3
CAISEIGGELFF	TRBJ2-2	TRBV10-3
CASSRGQGKGQPQHF	TRBJ1-5	TRBV18
CASSSGQVQGPQHF	TRBJ1-5	TRBV9
CASRRQGIYGYTF	TRBJ1-2	TRBV27
CASSDGGALVHEQFF	TRBJ2-1	TRBV19
CASSGWGESTDTQYF	TRBJ2-3	TRBV5-1
CASSSGTSGGQETQYF	TRBJ2-5	TRBV5-4
CASSQEMGRLVEAFF	TRBJ1-1	TRBV14
CASSLGASGGSSYNEQFF	TRBJ2-1	TRBV7-2
CASSLWTVNYGYTF	TRBJ1-2	TRBV5-6
CATSDFRNYGYTF	TRBJ1-2	TRBV24-1
CASTLGGLAISTDTQYF	TRBJ2-3	TRBV5-5
CASSDRGEQFF	TRBJ2-1	TRBV6-2/TRBV6-3
CASSLVPGTDTGELFF	TRBJ2-2	TRBV5-4
CASSGSGSFGETQYF	TRBJ2-5	TRBV5-6
CASSFSGTANYEQYF	TRBJ2-7	TRBV7-9
CASSPVQGAKTQYF	TRBJ2-5	TRBV28
CSASGAGYTF	TRBJ1-2	TRBV20-1
CASSISPRGISPLHF	TRBJ1-6	TRBV19
CASSPPGTGGRSRGAFF	TRBJ1-1	TRBV28
CASSIGAGVGPTEAFF	TRBJ1-1	TRBV19
CSVREAGGYGYTF	TRBJ1-2	TRBV29-1
CAINAGQGHTEAFF	TRBJ1-1	TRBV10-3
CASSSGTYQETQYF	TRBJ2-5	TRBV7-2
CASSSGLAYSTDTQYF	TRBJ2-3	TRBV6-2/TRBV6-3
CASSSHLTGGGADTQYF	TRBJ2-3	TRBV5-4
CASSAPSGQQYF	TRBJ2-7	TRBV19
CASSAPGTSGKAQYF	TRBJ2-5	TRBV9
CASSQGGTGSEKLFF	TRBJ1-4	TRBV7-2
CASSVELGLGMGSQDTQYF	TRBJ2-3	TRBV9
CASSRDRGNEKLFF	TRBJ1-4	TRBV4-1
CASSDSVESTDTQYF	TRBJ2-3	TRBV6-4
CASSDVRQGGGYTF	TRBJ1-2	TRBV25-1
CASSFDGQGAGGELFF	TRBJ2-2	TRBV27
CAISESTVREQFF	TRBJ2-1	TRBV10-3
CSVRLAGRDTQYF	TRBJ2-3	TRBV29-1
CAISESPGALGTGELFF	TRBJ2-2	TRBV10-3
CASSLDINSYEQYF	TRBJ2-7	TRBV5-6
CASSVGYRNTGELFF	TRBJ2-2	TRBV9
CASSVGQGGTNEKLFF	TRBJ1-4	TRBV9
CASRRLAGGEQFF	TRBJ2-1	TRBV28
CASSASDTNTEAFF	TRBJ1-1	TRBV18
CASSLGGTGVSPLHF	TRBJ1-6	TRBV7-8
CASSSLAGADTQYF	TRBJ2-3	TRBV6-5
CASSVPLTGIHEQFF	TRBJ2-1	TRBV5-1
CASSRQAVEAFF	TRBJ1-1	TRBV6-6